A single sample is the source of the 7 T cell receptor beta chains below, sequenced in a study of blood T cell repertoires in COVID-19. Assay used: immunoSEQ multiplex PCR; TCRdb lists only in-frame clones, some missing. The table has about 370,000 clones, roughly 89% seen once; the top ten hold roughly 6.8%. Sample: peripheral blood. The source of these receptors is a young man with active or convalescent COVID-19.

The gene calls are TRBV7-3 and TRBJ2-7; maybe TRBD1 (6 bases). The germline V gene has CDR1 SGHTA and CDR2 FQGTGA. V was shortened by 5 bases and J by 5 bases, with 13 bases between the two germline ends. This CDR3 has 13 residues. In DNA form, the CDR3 reads TGTGCCAGCAGCGTACAGGGCACCCACGAGCAGTACTTC. Amino acid sequence: CASSVQGTHEQYF.

V usage is TRBV6-2 or TRBV6-3 and J usage is TRBJ2-2; 14 positions match TRBD2. The CDR3 is made up of 16 amino acids. Germline lookup yields CDR1 MNHEY and CDR2 SVGEGT. With 5 bases clipped from V and 8 bases from J, the junction kept 7 bases outside the gene matches. CDR3 DNA: TGTGCCAGCAGTAAGGGACTAGCGGGAGAATCGGGGGAGCTGTTTTTT. It codes for CASSKGLAGESGELFF.

CDR3 nucleotides: TGCGCCAGCAGCCAAGATAGATACGAGCAGTACTTC. Protein sequence: CASSQDRYEQYF. This rearrangement joins TRBV4-1 to TRBJ2-7; D gene unclear. The CDR3 is made up of 12 amino acids. V was clipped by 0 bases and J by 4 bases, with 4 bases between them. Germline values: CDR1 MGHRA, CDR2 YSYEKL.

The V and J genes are TRBV4-1 and TRBJ1-2; tentative D call: TRBD1 (5 bases). Trimming removed 5 bases from V and 2 bases from J, with 15 bases in between. Germline V lookup: CDR1 MGHRA, CDR2 YSYEKL. The CDR3 has 15 amino acids. The CDR3 region is CASSVALGGNYGYTF. The CDR3 nucleotides read TGCGCCAGCAGCGTAGCCCTGGGGGGAAACTATGGCTACACCTTC.

The chain is built from TRBV11-2 and TRBJ2-1, with D possibly matching TRBD2 (5 bases). There are 12 residues in the CDR3. Germline CDR1 is SGHAT and CDR2 is FQNNGV. Trimming took off 3 bases at V and 9 bases at J, with 9 bases between the two ends. As DNA, the CDR3 is TGTGCCAGCAGCTTCGGACTGATTGAGCAGTTCTTC. Translated, it gives CASSFGLIEQFF.

The V and J genes are TRBV4-3 and TRBJ1-5; D is perhaps TRBD1 (5 bases). V was shortened by 6 bases and J by 5 bases, with 17 bases between the two germline ends. The CDR3 contains 15 residues. Germline V gives CDR1 LGHNA, CDR2 YSLEER. The CDR3 reads CASRTSHLGDQPQHF. The CDR3 DNA reads TGCGCCAGCAGGACTAGCCATTTAGGGGATCAGCCCCAGCATTTT.

The J gene is TRBJ1-5, the V gene TRBV27, with TRBD1 matching over 9 bases. The length of the CDR3 is 16 residues. The V and J ends lost 2 bases and 6 bases, in that order; junction bases with no gene match: 8. Germline lookup yields CDR1 MNHEY and CDR2 SMNVEV (reference sequence). The CDR3 region has the DNA TGTGCCAGCAGTTTAATTTACAGGGGGCTCAGTCAGCCCCAGCATTTT. Translation gives CASSLIYRGLSQPQHF.